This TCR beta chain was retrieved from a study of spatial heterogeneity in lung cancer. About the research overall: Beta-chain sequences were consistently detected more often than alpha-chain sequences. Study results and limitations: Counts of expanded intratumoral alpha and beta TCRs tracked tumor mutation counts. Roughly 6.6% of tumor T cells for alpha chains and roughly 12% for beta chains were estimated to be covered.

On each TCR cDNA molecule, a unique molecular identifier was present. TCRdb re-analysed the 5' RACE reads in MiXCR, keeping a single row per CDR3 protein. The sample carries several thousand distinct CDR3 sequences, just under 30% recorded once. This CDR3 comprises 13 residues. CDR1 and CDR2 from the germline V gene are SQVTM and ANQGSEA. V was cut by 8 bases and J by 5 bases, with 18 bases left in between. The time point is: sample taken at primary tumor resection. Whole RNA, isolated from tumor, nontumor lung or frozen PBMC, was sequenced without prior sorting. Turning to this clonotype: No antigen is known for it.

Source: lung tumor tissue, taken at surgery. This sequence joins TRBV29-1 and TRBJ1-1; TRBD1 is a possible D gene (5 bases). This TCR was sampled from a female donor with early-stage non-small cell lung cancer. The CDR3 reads CSFREGDFTEAFF. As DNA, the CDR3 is TGCAGCTTCCGAGAAGGGGATTTTACTGAAGCTTTCTTT.